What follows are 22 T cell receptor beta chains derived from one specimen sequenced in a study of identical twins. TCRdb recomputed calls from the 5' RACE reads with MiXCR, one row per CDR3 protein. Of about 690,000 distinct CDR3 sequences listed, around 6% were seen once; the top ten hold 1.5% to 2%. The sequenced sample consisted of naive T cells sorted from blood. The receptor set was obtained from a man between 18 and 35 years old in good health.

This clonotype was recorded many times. In DNA form, the CDR3 reads TGTGCCATCAGCGCGCAAGCTCCGTCCGAGACCCAGTACTTC. Residues: CAISAQAPSETQYF. The V and J genes are TRBV10-3 and TRBJ2-5; no clear D. CDR3 length equals 14 residues. With 6 bases removed from V and 5 bases from J, the gap between germline ends came to 16 bases. The germline V gene encodes CDR1 ENHRY and CDR2 SYGVKD.

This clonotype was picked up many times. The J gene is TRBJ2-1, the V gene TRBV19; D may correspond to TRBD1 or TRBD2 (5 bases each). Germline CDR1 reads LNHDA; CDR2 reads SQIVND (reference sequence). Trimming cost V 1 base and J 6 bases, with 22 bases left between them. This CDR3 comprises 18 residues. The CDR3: CASSIGGIAFLGVNEQFF. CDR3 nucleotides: TGTGCCAGTAGTATAGGGGGGATAGCTTTTTTGGGGGTCAATGAGCAGTTCTTC.

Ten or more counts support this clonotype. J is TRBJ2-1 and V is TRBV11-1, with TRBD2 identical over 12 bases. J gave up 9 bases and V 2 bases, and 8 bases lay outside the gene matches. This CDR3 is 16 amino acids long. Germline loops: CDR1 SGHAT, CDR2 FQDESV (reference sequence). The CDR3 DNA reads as TGTGCCAGCAGCTTACACCGGACTAGCGGGATGGGTGAGCAGTTCTTC. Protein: CASSLHRTSGMGEQFF.

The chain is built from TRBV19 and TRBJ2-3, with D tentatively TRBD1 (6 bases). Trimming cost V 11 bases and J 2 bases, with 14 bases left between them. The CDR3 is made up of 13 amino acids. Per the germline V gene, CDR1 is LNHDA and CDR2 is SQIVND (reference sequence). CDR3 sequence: CASRGSYTDTQYF. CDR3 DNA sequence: TGTGCCTCGAGGGGGAGTTACACAGATACGCAGTATTTT.

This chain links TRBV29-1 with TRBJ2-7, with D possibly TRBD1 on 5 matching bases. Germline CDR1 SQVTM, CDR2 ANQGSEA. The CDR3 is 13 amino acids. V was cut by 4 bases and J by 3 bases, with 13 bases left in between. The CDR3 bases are TGCAGCGTTGGGGGCGGAAGCAACTACGAGCAGTACTTC. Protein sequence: CSVGGGSNYEQYF.

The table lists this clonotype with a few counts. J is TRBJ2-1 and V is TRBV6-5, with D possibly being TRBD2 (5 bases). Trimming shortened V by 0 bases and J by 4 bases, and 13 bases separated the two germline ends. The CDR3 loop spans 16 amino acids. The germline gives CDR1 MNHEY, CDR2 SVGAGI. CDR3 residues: CASSYSNPREYNEQFF. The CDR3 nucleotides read TGTGCCAGCAGTTACTCGAATCCAAGGGAGTACAATGAGCAGTTCTTC.

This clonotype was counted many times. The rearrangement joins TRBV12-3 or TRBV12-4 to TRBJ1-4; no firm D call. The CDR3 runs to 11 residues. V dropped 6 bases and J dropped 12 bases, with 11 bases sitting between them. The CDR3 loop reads CASSPNSELFF. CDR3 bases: TGTGCCAGCAGCCCGAATTCTGAACTGTTTTTT.

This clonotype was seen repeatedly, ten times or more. CDR3 nucleotides: TGTGCCAGCAGCTTACAGACCCCTTCAACTAATGAAAAACTGTTTTTT. Translating it yields CASSLQTPSTNEKLFF. V and J are TRBV7-8 and TRBJ1-4; D is ambiguous. The germline CDR1 and CDR2 sequences are SGHVS and FQNEAQ. This CDR3 is built from 16 residues. Trimming left V 2 bases short and J 0 bases short, with 10 bases between.

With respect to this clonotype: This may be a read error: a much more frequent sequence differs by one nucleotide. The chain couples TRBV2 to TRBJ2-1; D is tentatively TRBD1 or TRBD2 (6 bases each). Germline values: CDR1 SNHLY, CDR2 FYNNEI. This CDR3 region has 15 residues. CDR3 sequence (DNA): TGTACCAGCAGCCAACAGGGAGGATTTGGCAATGAGCAGTTCTTC. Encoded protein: CTSSQQGGFGNEQFF.

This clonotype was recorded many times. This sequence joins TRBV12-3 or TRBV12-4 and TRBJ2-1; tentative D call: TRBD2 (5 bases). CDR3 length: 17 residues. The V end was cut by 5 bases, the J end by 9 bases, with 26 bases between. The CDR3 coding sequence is TGTGCCAGCAGTCAACCCTTCCCCGATTCTAGCATCGGTGAGCAGTTCTTC. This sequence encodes CASSQPFPDSSIGEQFF.

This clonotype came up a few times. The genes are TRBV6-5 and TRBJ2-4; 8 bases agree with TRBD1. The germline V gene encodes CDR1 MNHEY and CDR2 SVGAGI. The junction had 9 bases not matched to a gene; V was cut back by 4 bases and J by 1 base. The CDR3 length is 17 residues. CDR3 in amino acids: CASSSRADRAAKNIQYF. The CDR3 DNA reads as TGTGCCAGCAGTTCTCGGGCGGACAGGGCTGCCAAAAACATTCAGTACTTC.

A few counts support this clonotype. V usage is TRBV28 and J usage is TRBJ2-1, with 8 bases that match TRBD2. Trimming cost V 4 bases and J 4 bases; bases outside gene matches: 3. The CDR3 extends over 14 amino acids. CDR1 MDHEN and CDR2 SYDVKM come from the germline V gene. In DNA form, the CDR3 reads TGTGCCAGCAGTTCCGGCGGGAGGTACAATGAGCAGTTCTTC. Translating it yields CASSSGGRYNEQFF.

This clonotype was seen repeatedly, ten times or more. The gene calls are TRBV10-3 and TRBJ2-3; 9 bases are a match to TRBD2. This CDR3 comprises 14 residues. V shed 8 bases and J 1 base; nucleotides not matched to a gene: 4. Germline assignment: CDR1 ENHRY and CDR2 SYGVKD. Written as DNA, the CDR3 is TGTGCCATCGCCCGACTAGCGGGCACAGATACGCAGTATTTT. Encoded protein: CAIARLAGTDTQYF.

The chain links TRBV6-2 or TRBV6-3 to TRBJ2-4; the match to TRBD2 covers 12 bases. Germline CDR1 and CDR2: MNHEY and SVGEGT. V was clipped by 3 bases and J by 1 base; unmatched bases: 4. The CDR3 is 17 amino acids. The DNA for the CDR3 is TGTGCCAGCAGTTATCAGACTAGCGGGAGTGCCAAAAACATTCAGTACTTC. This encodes CASSYQTSGSAKNIQYF.

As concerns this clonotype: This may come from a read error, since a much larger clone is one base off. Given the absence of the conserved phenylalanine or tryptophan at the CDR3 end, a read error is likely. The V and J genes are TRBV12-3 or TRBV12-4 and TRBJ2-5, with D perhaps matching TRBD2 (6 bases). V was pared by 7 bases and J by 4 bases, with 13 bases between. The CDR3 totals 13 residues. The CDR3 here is CASTPSVPETQYY. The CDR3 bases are TGTGCCAGCACCCCTAGCGTCCCAGAGACCCAGTACTAC.

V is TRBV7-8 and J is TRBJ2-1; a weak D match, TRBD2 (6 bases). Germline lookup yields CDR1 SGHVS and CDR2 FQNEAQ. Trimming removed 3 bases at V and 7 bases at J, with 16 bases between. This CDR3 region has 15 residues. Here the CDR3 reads CASSFWQGRGNEQFF. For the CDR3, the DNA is TGTGCCAGCAGCTTTTGGCAGGGACGGGGGAATGAGCAGTTCTTC.

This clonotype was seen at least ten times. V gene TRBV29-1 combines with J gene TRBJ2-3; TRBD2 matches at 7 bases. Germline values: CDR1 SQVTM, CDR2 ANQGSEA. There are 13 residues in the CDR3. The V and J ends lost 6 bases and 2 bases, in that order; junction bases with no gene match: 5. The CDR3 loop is CSVGLQLTDTQYF. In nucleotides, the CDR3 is TGCAGCGTGGGACTACAACTCACAGATACGCAGTATTTT.

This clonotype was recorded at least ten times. As DNA, the CDR3 is TGCAGTGCTAGAGGCGGGACTAGCGGCTCCTACAATGAGCAGTTCTTC. This gives the protein CSARGGTSGSYNEQFF. The chain uses TRBV20-1 and TRBJ2-1; 11 bases match TRBD2. Germline CDR1 is DFQATT and CDR2 is SNEGSKA (reference sequence). The CDR3 is 16 residues long. V lost 1 base to trimming and J lost 0 bases; unmatched junction nucleotides: 2.

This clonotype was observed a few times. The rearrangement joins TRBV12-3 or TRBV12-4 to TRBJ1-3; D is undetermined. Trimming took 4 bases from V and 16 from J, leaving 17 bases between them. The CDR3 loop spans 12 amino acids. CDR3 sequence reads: CASSSSPRGLYF. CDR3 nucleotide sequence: TGTGCCAGCAGTTCCTCGCCCCGGGGATTGTATTTT.

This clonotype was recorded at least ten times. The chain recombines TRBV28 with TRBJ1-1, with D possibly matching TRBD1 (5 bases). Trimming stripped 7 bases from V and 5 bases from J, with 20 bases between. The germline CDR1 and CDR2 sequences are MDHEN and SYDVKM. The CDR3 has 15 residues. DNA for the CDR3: TGTGCCAGCACTCCTGCCGGGGGAGTGAGGACTGAAGCTTTCTTT. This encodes CASTPAGGVRTEAFF.

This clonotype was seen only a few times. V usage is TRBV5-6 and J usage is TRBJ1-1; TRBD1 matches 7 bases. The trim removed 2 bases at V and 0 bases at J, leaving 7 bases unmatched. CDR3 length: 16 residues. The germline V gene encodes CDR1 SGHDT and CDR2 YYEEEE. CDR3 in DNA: TGTGCCAGCAGCTTCGGGACAGCGGGTTTGAACACTGAAGCTTTCTTT. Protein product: CASSFGTAGLNTEAFF. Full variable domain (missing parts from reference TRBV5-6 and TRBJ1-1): DAGVTQSPTHLIKTRGQQVTLRCSPKSGHDTVSWYQQALGQGPQFIFQYYEEEERQRGNFPDRFSGHQFPNYSSELNVNALLLGDSALYLCASSFGTAGLNTEAFFGQGTRLTVV.

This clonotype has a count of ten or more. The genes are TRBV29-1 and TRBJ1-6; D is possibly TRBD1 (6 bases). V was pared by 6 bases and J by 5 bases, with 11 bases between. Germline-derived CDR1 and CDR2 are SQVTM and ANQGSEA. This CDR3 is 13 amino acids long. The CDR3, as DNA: TGCAGCGTACGACAGGCCGATAATTCACCCCTCCACTTT. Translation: CSVRQADNSPLHF.